This entry concerns a single T cell receptor beta chain. No antigen is known for it. Likely unrecorded immune exposures existed in these nominally healthy donors. This specimen belongs to a study of cytomegalovirus exposure and HLA in healthy donors. Turning to the study itself: The early release's HLA-typed donors yielded 65 million to 85 million unique TCRs. Study-wide points: Versus the approximately 700-donor mean, an Asian-associated ancestry cluster reportedly showed fewer N-insertions in a later analysis. Later on, an analysis showed TCR association rates differing by HLA locus, with DRB1 the most and HLA-C the fewest.

V was pared by 7 bases and J by 4 bases, with 9 bases of the junction left unmatched. Germline values: CDR1 MDHEN, CDR2 SYDVKM. The CDR3 spans 15 residues. Both 60 Vbeta primers and 13 Jbeta primers went into the PCR. Profiled with immunoSEQ multiplex PCR; TCRdb holds only in-frame clones, not every one. This sample has roughly 88,000 clones; 69% occur once, and the top ten carry 2.7%. The sample comprised PBMCs. The receptor's source is a man aged 45-60 years in good health and CMV-seronegative. The chain carries TRBV28 and TRBJ1-5; 8 positions agree with TRBD1. The CDR3 sequence: CASTPPRTGNQPQHF. CDR3 DNA: TGTGCCAGCACCCCTCCCAGGACAGGGAATCAGCCCCAGCATTTT.